Listed here are 26 T cell receptor beta chains from one sample, sequenced in a study of beta chain features in type 1 diabetes. The study reverse transcribed the entire isolated RNA, so it sequenced expressed TCRB transcripts. Method: immunoSEQ multiplex PCR; TCRdb's copy keeps in-frame clones and lacks some. The sample includes about 300,000 clones, 8% of them seen just once. Sample: central memory CD4+ T cells from blood. The receptors shown here come from a woman between 18 and 30 years old in good health.

This clone was seen more than once but under ten times. This sample includes further DNA sequences coding for the same CDR3. This chain joins TRBV18 and TRBJ2-1, with 13 bases fitting TRBD2. The CDR3 has 15 residues. Germline V lookup: CDR1 KGHSH, CDR2 LQKENI. With 6 bases clipped from V and 5 bases from J, the junction kept 4 bases outside the gene matches. Written as DNA, the CDR3 is TGTGCCAGCTCTCCCGGACTAGCGGGAGACAATGAGCAGTTCTTC. The encoded protein is CASSPGLAGDNEQFF.

Only a few counts were recorded for this clone. This rearrangement joins TRBV7-2 to TRBJ1-1; D is undetermined. V was shortened by 8 bases and J by 1 base, with 14 bases between the two germline ends. Germline V gene data show CDR1 as SGHTA and CDR2 as FQGNSA. The CDR3 is 14 amino acids. CDR3 nucleotides: TGTGCCAGCGCGCGGGGAACAAGGAACACTGAAGCTTTCTTT. It specifies CASARGTRNTEAFF.

This clone was observed a handful of times. The rearrangement joins TRBV6-4 to TRBJ2-5; 7 nucleotides align to TRBD1. The CDR3 covers 15 residues. V lost 4 bases, J lost 2 bases, and 7 bases stayed unmatched. Germline V gene lookup returns CDR1 MRHNA and CDR2 SNTAGT. CDR3 sequence (DNA): TGTGCCAGCAGTGGGTTGGGGACAGAGCAAGAGACCCAGTACTTC. Translation gives CASSGLGTEQETQYF.

This clone was seen only a few times. The chain joins TRBV11-1 to TRBJ2-5; no clear D. There are 11 residues in the CDR3. Trimming pared 4 bases from V and 6 bases from J, leaving 6 bases between. From germline, CDR1 is SGHAT and CDR2 FQDESV (reference sequence). CDR3 sequence reads: CASSSQQTQYF. CDR3 sequence (DNA): TGTGCCAGCAGCTCGCAGCAGACCCAGTACTTC.

The gene calls are TRBV6-5 and TRBJ1-5, with D uncertain. Deletions cut 4 bases from V and 0 bases from J, with 13 bases between. The length of the CDR3 is 16 residues. Germline V gene lookup returns CDR1 MNHEY and CDR2 SVGAGI. The DNA for the CDR3 is TGTGCCAGCAGTTCGTTGGGTCAGCGTAGCAATCAGCCCCAGCATTTT. The encoded protein is CASSSLGQRSNQPQHF.

This clone has just a few counts. The chain employs TRBV11-2 and TRBJ1-5; no definite D call. The germline CDR1 and CDR2 sequences are SGHAT and FQNNGV. V lost 4 bases and J 0 bases, leaving 4 bases between the germline ends. This CDR3 is 13 amino acids long. CDR3 amino acids: CASSSNSNQPQHF. The DNA for the CDR3 is TGTGCCAGCAGCTCAAATAGCAATCAGCCCCAGCATTTT.

The sample holds a few counts of this clone. The chain couples TRBV7-9 to TRBJ1-5; D is unresolved. The CDR3 is 14 residues long. CDR1 is SEHNR, CDR2 FQNEAQ, per germline (reference sequence). The V and J ends lost 3 bases and 2 bases respectively, with 8 bases between them. CDR3 nucleotide sequence: TGTGCCAGCAGCTTGGACGACGGCAATCAGCCCCAGCATTTT. Protein sequence: CASSLDDGNQPQHF.

The rearrangement links TRBV7-9 to TRBJ2-7; 9 nucleotides match TRBD1. Germline V gene data show CDR1 as SEHNR and CDR2 as FQNEAQ (reference sequence). This CDR3 is built from 14 residues. With 5 bases clipped from V and 2 bases from J, the junction kept 4 bases outside the gene matches. CDR3 region: CASSQGQGPYEQYF. Here the CDR3 DNA reads TGTGCCAGCAGCCAGGGACAGGGCCCCTACGAGCAGTACTTC.

This clone was counted a few times. The chain has TRBV7-8 and TRBJ2-1; D gene ambiguous. The germline V gene encodes CDR1 SGHVS and CDR2 FQNEAQ. The V end lost 1 base, the J end lost 12 bases, and 7 bases lay between the germline ends. This CDR3 has 11 residues. CDR3 loop: CASSLGPSQFF. The CDR3 nucleotides are TGTGCCAGCAGCTTAGGCCCCTCGCAGTTCTTC. Complete variable domain (other parts from reference TRBV7-8 and TRBJ2-1): GAGVSQSPRYKVAKRGQDVALRCDPISGHVSLFWYQQALGQGPEFLTYFQNEAQLDKSGLPSDRFFAERPEGSVSTLKIQRTQQEDSAVYLCASSLGPSQFFGPGTRLTVL.

This clone appeared a few times. The genes are TRBV5-1 and TRBJ2-7, with 7 bases aligning to TRBD1. The germline V gene has CDR1 SGHRS and CDR2 YFSETQ. The V gene end was trimmed by 8 bases and the J gene end by 2 bases; junction bases not matched to a gene: 7. CDR3 length: 13 residues. CDR3 DNA: TGCGCCAGTCAGGGACAGCCAACCTACGAGCAGTACGTC. It translates to CASQGQPTYEQYV.

This clone was seen more than once but under ten times. CDR3 sequence reads: CASSLGRGTDTQYF. CDR3 nucleotides: TGTGCCAGCAGCCTCGGACGGGGCACAGATACGCAGTATTTT. V gene TRBV5-4 combines with J gene TRBJ2-3, with D unclear. Germline CDR1 is SGHNT and CDR2 is YYREEE (reference sequence). CDR3 length: 14 amino acids. V was clipped by 4 bases and J by 1 base, with 10 bases between them.

The chain is built from TRBV27 and TRBJ1-5; TRBD1 aligns across 9 bases. The ends lost 0 bases at V and 3 bases at J; junction bases unmatched: 6. Germline V lookup: CDR1 MNHEY, CDR2 SMNVEV (reference sequence). This CDR3 has 17 residues. CDR3 in amino acids: CASSLSGGTGFNQPQHF. The CDR3 coding sequence is TGTGCCAGCAGTTTATCTGGGGGGACAGGGTTCAATCAGCCCCAGCATTTT.

V and J are TRBV5-1 and TRBJ2-6; 7 nucleotides agree with TRBD1. CDR1 is SGHRS and CDR2 is YFSETQ in the germline V gene. The V gene end was trimmed by 5 bases and the J gene end by 2 bases; junction bases not matched to a gene: 4. The CDR3 is made up of 15 amino acids. The CDR3 reads CASSFDRAGANVLTF. The CDR3 region has the DNA TGCGCCAGCAGTTTCGACAGGGCTGGGGCCAACGTCCTGACTTTC.

This clone was seen a few times. The rearrangement joins TRBV2 to TRBJ1-5; D is uncertain. In germline, CDR1 is SNHLY, CDR2 FYNNEI. The V and J ends lost 3 bases and 2 bases respectively, with 8 bases between them. The CDR3 consists of 14 residues. CDR3 nucleotides: TGTGCCAGCAGTGACAGGAGGGGCAATCAGCCCCAGCATTTT. It codes for CASSDRRGNQPQHF.

The chain links TRBV5-4 to TRBJ2-7; possibly TRBD2 for D (5 bases). The V end was cut by 2 bases, the J end by 1 base, with 16 bases between. CDR1 is SGHNT, CDR2 YYREEE, per germline (reference sequence). This CDR3 has 16 residues. The DNA for the CDR3 is TGTGCCAGCAGCTTCCCCAGCGGAGAGGGTTCCTACGAGCAGTACTTC. Translating it yields CASSFPSGEGSYEQYF.

This clone came up many times. The J gene is TRBJ2-5, the V gene TRBV7-9; perhaps TRBD1 as D (5 bases). The CDR3 is made up of 12 amino acids. Germline V lookup: CDR1 SEHNR, CDR2 FQNEAQ (reference sequence). V lost 5 bases and J lost 5, with 9 bases in between. The CDR3 nucleotides are TGTGCCAGCAGCCCCCAGGGCGAGACCCAGTACTTC. Protein sequence: CASSPQGETQYF.

This clone was counted only a few times. Distinct nucleotide sequences in the sample also encode this CDR3. The chain joins TRBV9 to TRBJ2-5; no reliable D call. Germline V gene lookup returns CDR1 SGDLS and CDR2 YYNGEE. This CDR3 is 11 amino acids long. Trimming removed 1 base at V and 4 bases at J, with 2 bases between. CDR3 amino acids: CASSVSETQYF. CDR3 nucleotides: TGTGCCAGCAGCGTATCAGAGACCCAGTACTTC.

This clone was recorded many times. The genes are TRBV7-2 and TRBJ1-1, with 7 nucleotides matching TRBD1. The CDR3 sequence is 13 residues long. Trimming removed 4 bases from V and 7 bases from J; junction bases left unmatched: 6. Germline V gene sequence: CDR1 SGHTA, CDR2 FQGNSA. CDR3 loop: CASSSQGEGEAFF. CDR3 nucleotide sequence: TGTGCCAGCAGCTCCCAGGGGGAGGGTGAAGCTTTCTTT.

The CDR3 DNA is TGTGCCAGCAGCTACAGCGACACTGAAGCTTTCTTT. It encodes CASSYSDTEAFF. The V gene is TRBV2, the J gene TRBJ1-1; no reliable D call. This CDR3 region has 12 residues. Trimming left V 6 bases short and J 3 bases short, with 8 bases between. Germline lookup yields CDR1 SNHLY and CDR2 FYNNEI.

This clone has at least ten counts. The chain joins TRBV5-1 to TRBJ1-2; no reliable D call. Germline CDR1 SGHRS, CDR2 YFSETQ. This CDR3 comprises 14 residues. Between the trimmed V and J ends, which lost 0 bases and 2 bases, there was a span of 8 bases. The DNA of the CDR3 is TGCGCCAGCAGCTTGGAGAGTACGAACTATGGCTACACCTTC. Translating gives CASSLESTNYGYTF.

This clone appeared a few times. V gene TRBV5-1 combines with J gene TRBJ1-2; D is undetermined. V lost 1 base to trimming and J lost 7 bases, with 14 bases between them. The CDR3 contains 14 residues. Looked up from germline, CDR1 is SGHRS and CDR2 is YFSETQ. For the CDR3, the DNA is TGCGCCAGCAGCTTGTCGGCAGGCGAGGGTGGCTACACCTTC. This translates into CASSLSAGEGGYTF.

The chain employs TRBV30 and TRBJ1-3; D unclear. V was trimmed by 7 bases and J by 3 bases, leaving 13 bases between them. The CDR3 is 13 residues long. Germline V gene sequence: CDR1 GTSNPN, CDR2 SVGIG (reference sequence). The CDR3 DNA reads as TGTGCCTCCTCGCTAGGGAATGGAAACACCATATATTTT. It codes for CASSLGNGNTIYF.

V usage is TRBV6-1 and J usage is TRBJ1-1, with 7 bases aligning to TRBD1. CDR3 size: 14 residues. V lost 10 bases to trimming and J lost 2 bases; unmatched junction nucleotides: 10. CDR1 and CDR2 from the germline V gene are MNHNS and SASEGT. CDR3 nucleotides: TGTGCCATCAGACCGACAGGGCCCAACACTGAAGCTTTCTTT. Amino acid sequence: CAIRPTGPNTEAFF.

V is TRBV29-1 and J is TRBJ1-2; D is unresolved. The CDR3 is 13 amino acids. The V gene's germline CDR1 is SQVTM and CDR2 ANQGSEA. The V gene lost 1 base and the J gene lost 6 bases, with 12 bases spanning the gap. The CDR3 protein is CSVEGTDGNGYTF. CDR3 nucleotide sequence: TGCAGCGTTGAAGGGACCGATGGGAATGGCTACACCTTC.

This clone was detected a few times. CDR3 in DNA: TGCGCCAGCAGCTTGGCACAGGGACAAGAGACCCAGTACTTC. The encoded protein is CASSLAQGQETQYF. The chain links TRBV5-1 to TRBJ2-5; weak D call: TRBD1 (6 bases). V lost 0 bases and J 2 bases, leaving 8 bases between the germline ends. The CDR3 runs to 14 residues. Germline V lookup: CDR1 SGHRS, CDR2 YFSETQ.

This clone has only a few counts. V gene TRBV10-3 combines with J gene TRBJ2-4, with D perhaps given as TRBD1 or TRBD2 (5 bases each). The CDR3 is 14 residues long. The germline V gene has CDR1 ENHRY and CDR2 SYGVKD. Trimming removed 10 bases from V and 1 base from J, with 14 bases in between. In DNA, the CDR3 is TGTGCCAGCCGGGACCCGGGGGCCAAAAACATTCAGTACTTC. This sequence encodes CASRDPGAKNIQYF.